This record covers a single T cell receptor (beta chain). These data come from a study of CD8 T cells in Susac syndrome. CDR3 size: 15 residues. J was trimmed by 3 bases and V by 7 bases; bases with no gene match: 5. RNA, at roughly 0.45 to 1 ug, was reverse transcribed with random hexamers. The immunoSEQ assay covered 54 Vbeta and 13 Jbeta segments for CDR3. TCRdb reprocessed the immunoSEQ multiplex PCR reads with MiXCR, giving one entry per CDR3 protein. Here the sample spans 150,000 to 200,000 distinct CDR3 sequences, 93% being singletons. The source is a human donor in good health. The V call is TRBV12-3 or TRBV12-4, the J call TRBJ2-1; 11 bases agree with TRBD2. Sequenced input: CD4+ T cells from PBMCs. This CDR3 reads CASTSLAGGYNEQFF. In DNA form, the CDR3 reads TGTGCCAGCACCTCTCTAGCGGGGGGCTACAATGAGCAGTTCTTC.